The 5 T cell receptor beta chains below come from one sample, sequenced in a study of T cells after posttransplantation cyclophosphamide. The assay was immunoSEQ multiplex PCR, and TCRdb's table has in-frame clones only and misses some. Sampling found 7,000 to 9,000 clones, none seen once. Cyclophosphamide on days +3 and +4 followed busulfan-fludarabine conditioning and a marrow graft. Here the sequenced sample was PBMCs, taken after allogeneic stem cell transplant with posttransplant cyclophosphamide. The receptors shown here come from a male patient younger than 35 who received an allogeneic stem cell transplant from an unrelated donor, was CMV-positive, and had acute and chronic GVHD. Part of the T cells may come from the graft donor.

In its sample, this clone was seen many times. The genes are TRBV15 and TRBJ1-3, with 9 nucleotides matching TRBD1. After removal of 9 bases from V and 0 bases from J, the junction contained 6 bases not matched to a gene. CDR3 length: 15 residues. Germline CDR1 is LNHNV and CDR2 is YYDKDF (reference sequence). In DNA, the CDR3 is TGTGCCACACGGGACAGGGAAGACTCTGGAAACACCATATATTTT. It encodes CATRDREDSGNTIYF.

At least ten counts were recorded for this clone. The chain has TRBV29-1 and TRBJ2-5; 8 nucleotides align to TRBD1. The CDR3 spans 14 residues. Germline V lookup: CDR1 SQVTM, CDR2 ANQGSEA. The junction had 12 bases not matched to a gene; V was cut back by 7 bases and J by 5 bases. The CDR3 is CSAYTQGERETQYF. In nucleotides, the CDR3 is TGCAGCGCCTATACACAGGGGGAAAGGGAGACCCAGTACTTC.

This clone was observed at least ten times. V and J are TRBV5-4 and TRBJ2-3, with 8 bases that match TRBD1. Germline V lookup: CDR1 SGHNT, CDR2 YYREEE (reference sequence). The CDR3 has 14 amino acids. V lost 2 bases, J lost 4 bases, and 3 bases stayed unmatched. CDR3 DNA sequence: TGTGCCAGCAGCTTAGGACAGGGCCCAGATACGCAGTATTTT. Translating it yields CASSLGQGPDTQYF. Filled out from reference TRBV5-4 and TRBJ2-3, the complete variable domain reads ETGVTQSPTHLIKTRGQQVTLRCSSQSGHNTVSWYQQALGQGPQFIFQYYREEENGRGNFPPRFSGLQFPNYSSELNVNALELDDSALYLCASSLGQGPDTQYFGPGTRLTVL.

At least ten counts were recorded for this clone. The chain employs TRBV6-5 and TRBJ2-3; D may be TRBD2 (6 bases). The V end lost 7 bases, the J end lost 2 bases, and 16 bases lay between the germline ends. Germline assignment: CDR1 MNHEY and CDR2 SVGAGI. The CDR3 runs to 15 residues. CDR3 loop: CASTSAGLLTDTQYF. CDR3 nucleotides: TGTGCCAGCACCTCGGCGGGACTGCTCACAGATACGCAGTATTTT.

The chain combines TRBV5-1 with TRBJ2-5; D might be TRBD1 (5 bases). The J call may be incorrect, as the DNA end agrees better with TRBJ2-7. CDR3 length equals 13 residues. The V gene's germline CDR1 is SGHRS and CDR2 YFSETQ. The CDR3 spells CASSLEGVYEQYF. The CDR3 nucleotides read TGCGCCAGCAGCTTGGAAGGGGTCTACGAGCAGTACTTC.